The rows below give T cell receptor beta chains drawn from one sample of a study of T cells in Graves' hyperthyroidism and ophthalmopathy. Each CDR3 protein is one row after TCRdb ran MiXCR on the multiplex PCR reads. The sample includes 35,000 to 45,000 distinct CDR3 sequences, 40% to 60% of them seen just once. Sample: blood. These receptors were collected from a man aged 35 to 55 with Graves' ophthalmopathy. CDR3s leave out the opening cysteine and the closing phenylalanine or tryptophan. Size values are once, few and many counts, or a class for expanded clones, and some rows have none.

TRBJ2-5	many	TRBV28	ASSTRGSGRRKTQY
TRBJ1-5	many	TRBV19	ASRGRPYSNQPQH
TRBJ2-3	many	TRBV28	ASRRTSGRLTDTQY
TRBJ2-7	many	TRBV4-1	ASRPSLAGEYEQY
TRBJ1-5	NA	TRBV6-6	ASRGLAGPYSNQPQH
TRBJ1-2	NA	TRBV20-1	SASLPGTGGSNYGYT
TRBJ2-5	many	TRBV20-1	SAREGAGETQY
TRBJ1-1	NA	TRBV10-3	AIRDGQGTEAF
TRBJ2-5	many	TRBV19	ASNPSGQETQY
TRBJ1-1	many	TRBV20-1	SASSTGGGNTEAF